One sample yielded the 8 T cell receptor beta chains listed below, sequenced in a study of siplizumab effects on memory and regulatory T cells. Generated by immunoSEQ multiplex PCR, the TCRdb table keeps only in-frame clones and is missing some. The data contain tens of thousands of clones, 87% of them singletons. The material sequenced was Tregs sorted from blood. These receptor sequences come from a human donor in good health.

The chain has TRBV11-2 and TRBJ1-1; TRBD1 might be the D (6 bases). The V end lost 5 bases, the J end lost 0 bases, and 10 bases lay between the germline ends. Germline loops: CDR1 SGHAT, CDR2 FQNNGV. CDR3 length: 14 residues. This CDR3 reads CASSVGAMNTEAFF. CDR3 nucleotides: TGTGCCAGCAGCGTGGGGGCAATGAACACTGAAGCTTTCTTT.

The chain recombines TRBV11-1 with TRBJ2-1, with D maybe TRBD1 (6 bases). Germline CDR1 SGHAT, CDR2 FQDESV (reference sequence). V lost 4 bases and J 3 bases, leaving 10 bases between the germline ends. The CDR3 has 14 residues. The CDR3 loop reads CASSSTGNYNEQFF. DNA of the CDR3: TGTGCCAGCAGCTCGACAGGAAACTACAATGAGCAGTTCTTC.

The chain uses TRBV6-1 and TRBJ2-7, with D possibly called TRBD1 or TRBD2 (5 bases each). Per the germline V gene, CDR1 is MNHNS and CDR2 is SASEGT. This CDR3 has 13 amino acids. Trimming took off 10 bases at V and 6 bases at J, with 19 bases between the two ends. CDR3 nucleotides: TGTGCCACCTCGGGACCCCGGGTTTTCGAGCAGTACTTC. Its translation: CATSGPRVFEQYF.

Regarding this clone: Germline and junction disagree at one end, which may indicate a read error. The V call is TRBV5-6, the J call TRBJ2-2; D perhaps matches TRBD2 (6 bases). The CDR3 totals 13 residues. Germline loops: CDR1 SGHDT, CDR2 YYEEEE. CDR3 loop: CAGSFSATGGLFF. The CDR3 region has the DNA TGTGCCGGCAGCTTTTCCGCCACCGGGGGGCTGTTTTTT.

V usage is TRBV12-5 and J usage is TRBJ1-3, with 8 nucleotides matching TRBD1. Germline CDR1 is LGHNT and CDR2 is FRNRAP. CDR3 length: 15 amino acids. Trimming cost V 6 bases and J 2 bases; bases outside gene matches: 6. CDR3 DNA sequence: TGTGCTAGTGGCCTAGGACAGGGAGCTGGAAACACCATATATTTT. Its translation: CASGLGQGAGNTIYF.

V gene TRBV28 combines with J gene TRBJ1-6, with D perhaps matching TRBD1 (5 bases). Trimming removed 5 bases at V and 9 bases at J, with 17 bases between. This CDR3 contains 15 residues. Germline V CDR1 and CDR2: MDHEN, SYDVKM. The CDR3 DNA is TGTGCCAGCAGTCTCCTCAGGGAATGGGGTTCACCCCTCCACTTT. Protein sequence: CASSLLREWGSPLHF. Filled out from reference TRBV28 and TRBJ1-6, the complete variable domain reads DVKVTQSSRYLVKRTGEKVFLECVQDMDHENMFWYRQDPGLGLRLIYFSYDVKMKEKGDIPEGYSVSREKKERFSLILESASTNQTSMYLCASSLLREWGSPLHFGNGTRLTVT.

The chain joins TRBV7-2 to TRBJ2-7; D ambiguous. CDR1 and CDR2 (germline): SGHTA, FQGNSA. V was pared by 2 bases and J by 4 bases, with 6 bases between. The CDR3 extends over 12 amino acids. The CDR3 DNA reads as TGTGCCAGCAGCTTAATCGTTTACGAGCAGTACTTC. Protein: CASSLIVYEQYF.

This clone was found once. The genes are TRBV4-1 and TRBJ1-2; TRBD1 might be the D (5 bases). The CDR3 has 15 amino acids. V was pared by 0 bases and J by 5 bases, with 13 bases between. Germline CDR1 reads MGHRA; CDR2 reads YSYEKL. The CDR3 DNA sequence: TGCGCCAGCAGCCAAGATTTGGGACGGGGATATGGCTACACCTTC. Encoded protein: CASSQDLGRGYGYTF.